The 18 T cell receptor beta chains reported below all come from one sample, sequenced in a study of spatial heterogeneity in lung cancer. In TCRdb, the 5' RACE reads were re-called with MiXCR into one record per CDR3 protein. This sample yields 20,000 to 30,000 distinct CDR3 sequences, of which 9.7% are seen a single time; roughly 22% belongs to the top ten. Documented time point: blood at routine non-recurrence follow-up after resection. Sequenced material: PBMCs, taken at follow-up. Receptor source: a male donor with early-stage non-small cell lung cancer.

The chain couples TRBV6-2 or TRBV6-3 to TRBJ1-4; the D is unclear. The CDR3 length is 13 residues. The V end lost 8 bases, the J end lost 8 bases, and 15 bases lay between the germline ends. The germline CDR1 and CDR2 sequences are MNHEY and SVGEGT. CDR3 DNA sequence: TGTGCCAGCTCATATCTCTCTGCGGAAAAACTGTTTTTT. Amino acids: CASSYLSAEKLFF.

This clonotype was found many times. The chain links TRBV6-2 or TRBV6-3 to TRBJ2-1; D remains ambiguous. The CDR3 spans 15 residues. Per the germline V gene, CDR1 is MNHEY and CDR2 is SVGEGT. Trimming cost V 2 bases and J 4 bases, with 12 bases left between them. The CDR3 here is CASSYERTAYNEQFF. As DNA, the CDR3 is TGTGCCAGCAGTTACGAACGGACGGCTTACAATGAGCAGTTCTTC.

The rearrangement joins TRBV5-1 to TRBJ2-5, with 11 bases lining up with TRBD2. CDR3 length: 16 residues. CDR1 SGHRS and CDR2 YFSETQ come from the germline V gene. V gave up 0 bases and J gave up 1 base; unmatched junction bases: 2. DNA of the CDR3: TGCGCCAGCAGCTTGGTGGGACTAGCGGCCCAAGAGACCCAGTACTTC. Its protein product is CASSLVGLAAQETQYF.

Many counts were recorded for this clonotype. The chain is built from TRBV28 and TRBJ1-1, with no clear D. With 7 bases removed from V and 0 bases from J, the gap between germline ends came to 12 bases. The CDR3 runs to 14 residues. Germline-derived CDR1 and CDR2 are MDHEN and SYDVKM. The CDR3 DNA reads TGTGCCAGCACCCACGGCTCCCTGAACACTGAAGCTTTCTTT. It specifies CASTHGSLNTEAFF. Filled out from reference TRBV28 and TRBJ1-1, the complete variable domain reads DVKVTQSSRYLVKRTGEKVFLECVQDMDHENMFWYRQDPGLGLRLIYFSYDVKMKEKGDIPEGYSVSREKKERFSLILESASTNQTSMYLCASTHGSLNTEAFFGQGTRLTVV.

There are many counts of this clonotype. The DNA of the CDR3 is TGTGCCAGCACCACTTCGACAGGGTGGAACGGGGAGCTGTTTTTT. It codes for CASTTSTGWNGELFF. The J gene is TRBJ2-2, the V gene TRBV28; TRBD1 aligns across 7 bases. This CDR3 is 15 amino acids long. Per the germline V gene, CDR1 is MDHEN and CDR2 is SYDVKM. V lost 7 bases to trimming and J lost 7 bases; unmatched junction nucleotides: 12.

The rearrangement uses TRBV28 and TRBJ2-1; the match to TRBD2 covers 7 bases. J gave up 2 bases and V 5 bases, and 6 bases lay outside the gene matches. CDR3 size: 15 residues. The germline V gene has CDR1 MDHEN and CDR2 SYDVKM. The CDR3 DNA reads TGTGCCAGCAGTGGGGGGGGTAAGGCCTACAATGAGCAGTTCTTC. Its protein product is CASSGGGKAYNEQFF.

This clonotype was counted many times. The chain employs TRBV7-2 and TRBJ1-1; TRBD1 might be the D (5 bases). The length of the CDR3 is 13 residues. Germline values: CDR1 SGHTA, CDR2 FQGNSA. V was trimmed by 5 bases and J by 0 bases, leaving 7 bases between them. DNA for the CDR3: TGTGCCAGCAGCGACAGCATGAACACTGAAGCTTTCTTT. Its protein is CASSDSMNTEAFF.

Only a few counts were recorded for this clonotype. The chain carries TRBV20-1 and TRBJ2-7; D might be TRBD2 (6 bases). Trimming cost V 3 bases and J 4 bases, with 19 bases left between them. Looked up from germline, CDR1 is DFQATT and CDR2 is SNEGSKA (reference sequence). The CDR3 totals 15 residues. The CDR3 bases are TGCAGTGCTAGGCCCGGTTCGGACTACTCATACGAGCAGTACTTC. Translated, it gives CSARPGSDYSYEQYF.

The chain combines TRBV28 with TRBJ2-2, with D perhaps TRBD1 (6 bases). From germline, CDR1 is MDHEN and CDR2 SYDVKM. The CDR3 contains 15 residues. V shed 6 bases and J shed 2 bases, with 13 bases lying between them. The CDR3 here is CASRIQGPNTGELFF. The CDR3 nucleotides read TGTGCCAGCAGGATACAGGGTCCTAACACCGGGGAGCTGTTTTTT.

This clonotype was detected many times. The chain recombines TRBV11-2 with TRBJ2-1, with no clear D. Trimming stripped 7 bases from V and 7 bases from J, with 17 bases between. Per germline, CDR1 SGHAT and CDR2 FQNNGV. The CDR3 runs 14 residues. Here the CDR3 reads CASIRSEARNEQFF. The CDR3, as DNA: TGTGCCAGCATCCGCAGCGAGGCGCGGAATGAGCAGTTCTTC.

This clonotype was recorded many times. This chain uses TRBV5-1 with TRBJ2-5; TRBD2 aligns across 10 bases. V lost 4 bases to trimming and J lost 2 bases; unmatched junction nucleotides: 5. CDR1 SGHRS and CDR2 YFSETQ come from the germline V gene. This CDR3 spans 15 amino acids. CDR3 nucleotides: TGCGCCAGCAGCACACTAGCGGGGAGGCAAGAGACCCAGTACTTC. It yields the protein CASSTLAGRQETQYF. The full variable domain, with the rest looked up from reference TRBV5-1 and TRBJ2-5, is KAGVTQTPRYLIKTRGQQVTLSCSPISGHRSVSWYQQTPGQGLQFLFEYFSETQRNKGNFPGRFSGRQFSNSRSEMNVSTLELGDSALYLCASSTLAGRQETQYFGPGTRLLVL.

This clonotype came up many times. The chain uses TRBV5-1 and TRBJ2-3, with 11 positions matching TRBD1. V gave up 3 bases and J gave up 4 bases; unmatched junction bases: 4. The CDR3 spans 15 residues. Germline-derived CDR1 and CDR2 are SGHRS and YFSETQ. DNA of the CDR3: TGCGCCAGCAGCTCTTCGGGACAGGGGGCAGATACGCAGTATTTT. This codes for CASSSSGQGADTQYF.

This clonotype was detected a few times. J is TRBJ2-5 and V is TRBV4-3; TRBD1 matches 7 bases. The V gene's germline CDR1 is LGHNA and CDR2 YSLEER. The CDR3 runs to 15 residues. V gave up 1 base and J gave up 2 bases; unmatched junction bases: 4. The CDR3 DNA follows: TGCGCCAGCAGCCAAGGAGGCAGGGGGCAAGAGACCCAGTACTTC. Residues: CASSQGGRGQETQYF.

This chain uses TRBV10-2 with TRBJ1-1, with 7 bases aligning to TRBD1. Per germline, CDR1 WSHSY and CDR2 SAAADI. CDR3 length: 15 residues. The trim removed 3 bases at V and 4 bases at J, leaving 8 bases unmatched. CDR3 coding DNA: TGCGCCAGCAGTGACTTGGAGGGGGCGGGCACTGAAGCTTTCTTT. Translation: CASSDLEGAGTEAFF.

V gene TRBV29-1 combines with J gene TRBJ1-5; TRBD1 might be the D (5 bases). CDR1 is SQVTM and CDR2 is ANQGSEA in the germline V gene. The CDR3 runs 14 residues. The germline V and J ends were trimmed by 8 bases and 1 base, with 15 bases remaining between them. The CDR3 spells CSSKTGDSNQPQHF. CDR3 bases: TGCAGCAGTAAAACTGGGGACAGCAATCAGCCCCAGCATTTT.

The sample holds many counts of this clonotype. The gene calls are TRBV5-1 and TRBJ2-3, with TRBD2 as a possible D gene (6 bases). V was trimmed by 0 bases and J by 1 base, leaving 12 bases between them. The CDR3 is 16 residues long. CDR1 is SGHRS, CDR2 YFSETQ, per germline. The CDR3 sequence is CASSLGLTGGTDTQYF. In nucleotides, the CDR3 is TGCGCCAGCAGCTTGGGTTTAACGGGGGGCACAGATACGCAGTATTTT. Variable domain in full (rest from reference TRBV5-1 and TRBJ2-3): KAGVTQTPRYLIKTRGQQVTLSCSPISGHRSVSWYQQTPGQGLQFLFEYFSETQRNKGNFPGRFSGRQFSNSRSEMNVSTLELGDSALYLCASSLGLTGGTDTQYFGPGTRLTVL.

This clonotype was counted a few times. The CDR3 loop reads CASSLGDRGPNYGYTF. The CDR3 DNA reads TGCGCCAGCAGCTTAGGGGACAGGGGGCCCAACTATGGCTACACCTTC. This rearrangement joins TRBV5-1 to TRBJ1-2; 12 nucleotides match TRBD1. Unmatched junction bases numbered 4, after V lost 2 bases and J lost 2 bases. The CDR3 totals 16 residues. In germline, CDR1 is SGHRS, CDR2 YFSETQ.

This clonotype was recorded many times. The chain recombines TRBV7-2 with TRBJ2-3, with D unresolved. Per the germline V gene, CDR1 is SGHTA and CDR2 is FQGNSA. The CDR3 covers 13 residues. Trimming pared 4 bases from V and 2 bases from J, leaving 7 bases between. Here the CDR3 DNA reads TGTGCCAGCAGCTCGGCCACCACAGATACGCAGTATTTT. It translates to CASSSATTDTQYF.